These T cell receptor beta chains were read from a single sample in a study of response to subunit inactivated influenza vaccine. TCRdb used MiXCR to reprocess the RT-PCR reads, holding one entry per CDR3 protein. The sample gives about 700,000 distinct CDR3 sequences, approximately 15% of which show up once; about 7.4% is in the top ten. Sequenced material: PBMCs from blood, taken around 15 days before vaccination. The receptors were gathered from a man aged 50 to 59 who received an inactivated influenza vaccine. Each CDR3 is given with its conserved first and last residue. D genes are given only for firm matches. Clone size appears in some rows only: once, few, many, or a class for an expanded clone.

CDR3aa,CDR3nt,v_gene,abundance,j_gene,d_gene,len
CASSTGLAGAQILNF,TGTGCCAGCAGCACAGGACTAGCGGGAGCTCAGATCCTAAACTTC,TRBV7-8,few,TRBJ2-7,TRBD2,15
CSARGGVNRDRYF,TGCAGTGCTAGAGGAGGGGTCAACCGGGACCGGTACTTC,TRBV20-1,NA,TRBJ2-7,NA,13
CAISEGTSGTDTQYF,TGTGCCATCAGTGAGGGGACTAGCGGCACAGATACGCAGTATTTT,TRBV10-3,many,TRBJ2-3,TRBD2,15
CSSGAGSSTDTQYF,TGCAGCTCGGGGGCGGGGTCGTCCACAGATACGCAGTATTTT,TRBV29-1,NA,TRBJ2-3,NA,14
CASSEEQGGQPQHF,TGCGCCAGCAGTGAAGAACAGGGAGGTCAGCCCCAGCATTTT,TRBV10-2,few,TRBJ1-5,NA,14
CASSPGQGGISPLHF,TGTGCCAGCAGCCCTGGACAGGGGGGGATTTCACCCCTCCACTTT,TRBV28,NA,TRBJ1-6,TRBD1,15
CASSLTTVYGSGANVLTF,TGCGCCAGCAGCTTAACGACAGTTTACGGCTCTGGGGCCAACGTCCTGACTTTC,TRBV5-1,few,TRBJ2-6,NA,18
CAISPLPGQGDNEQFF,TGTGCCATCAGTCCGCTGCCGGGACAGGGTGATAATGAGCAGTTCTTC,TRBV3-1,NA,TRBJ2-1,TRBD1,16
CASTIGGGRTGELFF,TGTGCCAGCACCATCGGGGGGGGTCGCACCGGGGAGCTGTTTTTT,TRBV5-4,NA,TRBJ2-2,TRBD2,15
CSAPPTLRTGGYTGELFF,TGCAGTGCTCCGCCCACGTTAAGGACAGGTGGTTACACCGGGGAGCTGTTTTTT,TRBV20-1,NA,TRBJ2-2,TRBD1,18
CASSIEAWGSYNEQFF,TGTGCCAGTAGTATTGAAGCCTGGGGCTCCTACAATGAGCAGTTCTTC,TRBV19,NA,TRBJ2-1,NA,16
CASRVASGWSGELFF,TGTGCCAGCAGGGTGGCTAGCGGGTGGTCCGGGGAGCTGTTTTTT,TRBV6-2/TRBV6-3,many,TRBJ2-2,TRBD2,15
CSASQTSGDTGELFF,TGCAGTGCCAGCCAGACTAGCGGGGACACCGGGGAGCTGTTTTTT,TRBV20-1,NA,TRBJ2-2,TRBD2,15
CASSLLKGPLTGELFF,TGTGCCAGCAGTCTCCTTAAAGGGCCTCTCACCGGGGAGCTGTTTTTT,TRBV12-3/TRBV12-4,many,TRBJ2-2,NA,16
CASKRGYEQYF,TGTGCCAGCAAGAGGGGGTACGAGCAGTACTTC,TRBV28,few,TRBJ2-7,NA,11
CASGKAGGPGNEQFF,TGTGCCAGCGGAAAGGCGGGAGGGCCCGGCAATGAGCAGTTCTTC,TRBV19,NA,TRBJ2-1,TRBD2,15
CASSALSDGSYEQYF,TGTGCCAGCAGTGCACTGTCGGACGGCTCCTACGAGCAGTACTTC,TRBV28,NA,TRBJ2-7,NA,15
CASSLAPGNTGELFF,TGCGCCAGCAGCTTGGCCCCAGGGAACACCGGGGAGCTGTTTTTT,TRBV5-1,NA,TRBJ2-2,NA,15
CASSFPSAGTAQETQYF,TGTGCCAGCAGTTTCCCCTCCGCCGGGACAGCTCAAGAGACCCAGTACTTC,TRBV28,NA,TRBJ2-5,TRBD1,17
CASSVTGTEYEQYF,TGTGCCAGCAGCGTTACCGGGACGGAGTACGAGCAGTACTTC,TRBV12-3/TRBV12-4,few,TRBJ2-7,NA,14
CASSPWVAGNQETQYF,TGTGCCAGCAGCCCCTGGGTAGCGGGGAACCAAGAGACCCAGTACTTC,TRBV6-1,few,TRBJ2-5,TRBD2,16
CASSSDRDYQPQHF,TGTGCCAGCAGCTCCGACAGGGACTATCAGCCCCAGCATTTT,TRBV7-9,NA,TRBJ1-5,TRBD1,14
CSASFRPGTTETQYF,TGCAGTGCTAGCTTTCGCCCGGGGACCACGGAGACCCAGTACTTC,TRBV20-1,NA,TRBJ2-5,NA,15
CASSYSVPTEQFF,TGTGCCAGCAGTTACTCGGTCCCGACCGAGCAGTTCTTC,TRBV6-2/TRBV6-3,NA,TRBJ2-1,NA,13
CASSQGRVVVTEAFF,TGCGCCAGCAGCCAAGGCAGGGTGGTTGTGACTGAAGCTTTCTTT,TRBV4-1,NA,TRBJ1-1,NA,15
CSETTGNYGYTF,TGCAGTGAAACAACAGGGAACTATGGCTACACCTTC,TRBV20-1,NA,TRBJ1-2,NA,12
CASSHPGVNTEAFF,TGCGCCAGCAGCCATCCGGGGGTGAACACTGAAGCTTTCTTT,TRBV4-1,NA,TRBJ1-1,NA,14
CAISDSAGYNEQFF,TGTGCCATCAGTGATTCCGCAGGGTACAATGAGCAGTTCTTC,TRBV10-3,NA,TRBJ2-1,NA,14
CASSYTSGGTEQYF,TGTGCCAGCAGTTACACGAGCGGCGGGACTGAGCAGTACTTC,TRBV6-2/TRBV6-3,NA,TRBJ2-7,NA,14
CASSLGRSSYEQYF,TGTGCCAGCAGCTTAGGGAGGAGCTCCTACGAGCAGTACTTC,TRBV7-2,many,TRBJ2-7,NA,14
CASSPRPPAAEAFF,TGTGCCAGCAGTCCGCGCCCGCCGGCGGCTGAAGCTTTCTTT,TRBV12-3/TRBV12-4,NA,TRBJ1-1,NA,14
CASSQGLRLAGYNEQFF,TGTGCCAGCAGCCAAGGGTTGAGACTAGCGGGTTACAATGAGCAGTTCTTC,TRBV3-1,NA,TRBJ2-1,TRBD2,17
CASSFGTTYNEQFF,TGTGCCAGCAGTTTCGGGACTACCTACAATGAGCAGTTCTTC,TRBV12-3/TRBV12-4,NA,TRBJ2-1,TRBD2,14
CSVEQLNQPQHF,TGCAGCGTTGAACAGCTCAATCAGCCCCAGCATTTT,TRBV29-1,many,TRBJ1-5,NA,12
CASSLLSGGHTEAFF,TGCGCCAGCAGCTTGTTGTCAGGGGGACACACTGAAGCTTTCTTT,TRBV5-1,NA,TRBJ1-1,TRBD1,15
CASSQGQGAGELFF,TGTGCCAGCAGCCAAGGGCAGGGGGCCGGGGAGCTGTTTTTT,TRBV3-1,many,TRBJ2-2,TRBD1,14
CASSFRGGRDQPQHF,TGCGCCAGCAGCTTCCGTGGGGGCAGGGATCAGCCCCAGCATTTT,TRBV5-1,few,TRBJ1-5,NA,15
CASSLDLTSGSNEQFF,TGCGCCAGCAGCCTAGACTTGACTAGCGGGAGTAATGAGCAGTTCTTC,TRBV5-1,NA,TRBJ2-1,TRBD2,16
CASSLSVLAGYYEQYF,TGCGCCAGCAGCTTGAGCGTACTAGCGGGATACTACGAGCAGTACTTC,TRBV5-1,NA,TRBJ2-7,TRBD2,16
CASSVLMTGIDEQYF,TGTGCCAGCAGCGTACTAATGACAGGGATCGACGAGCAGTACTTC,TRBV9,few,TRBJ2-7,TRBD1,15
CASSIGTTGELFF,TGTGCCAGTAGTATCGGAACCACCGGGGAGCTGTTTTTT,TRBV19,NA,TRBJ2-2,NA,13
CSVTRGGINEQFF,TGCAGCGTTACCAGAGGGGGAATCAATGAGCAGTTCTTC,TRBV29-1,NA,TRBJ2-1,NA,13
CASSQAPTGNLNSPLHF,TGCGCCAGCAGCCAAGCCCCGACAGGGAATCTCAATTCACCCCTCCACTTT,TRBV4-3,NA,TRBJ1-6,TRBD1,17
CSAAWGPTSTDTQYF,TGCAGTGCCGCGTGGGGCCCTACTAGCACAGATACGCAGTATTTT,TRBV20-1,NA,TRBJ2-3,NA,15
CSATPGLNYGYTF,TGCAGTGCTACTCCGGGGTTAAACTATGGCTACACCTTC,TRBV20-1,NA,TRBJ1-2,NA,13
CASSQATLSDYGYTF,TGCGCCAGCAGCCAGGCTACGCTTTCTGACTATGGCTACACCTTC,TRBV4-3,NA,TRBJ1-2,NA,15
CASRGVRADQPQHF,TGTGCCAGCAGAGGCGTCAGGGCAGATCAGCCCCAGCATTTT,TRBV12-3/TRBV12-4,few,TRBJ1-5,NA,14
CASSSPWGPTPGNTIYF,TGTGCCAGCAGCTCCCCCTGGGGACCAACGCCTGGAAACACCATATATTTT,TRBV7-2,NA,TRBJ1-3,NA,17
CSARPPRTSGYNEQFF,TGCAGTGCTAGACCCCCGAGAACTAGCGGGTACAATGAGCAGTTCTTC,TRBV20-1,NA,TRBJ2-1,TRBD2,16
CSVSHLRGLAGAQASEQYF,TGCAGCGTTTCCCACCTCCGGGGACTAGCGGGGGCCCAAGCATCCGAGCAGTACTTC,TRBV29-1,NA,TRBJ2-7,TRBD2,19
CASSLEGSGNTIYF,TGCGCCAGCAGCTTGGAGGGATCTGGAAACACCATATATTTT,TRBV5-1,NA,TRBJ1-3,NA,14